This T cell receptor beta chain appears in the sequencing data of a study of CD8 T cells in Susac syndrome. Trimming removed 3 bases at V and 3 bases at J, with 14 bases between. The CDR3 contains 15 residues. Germline V gene data show CDR1 as GTSNPN and CDR2 as SVGIG (reference sequence). Random hexamers were used to reverse transcribe an amount of roughly 0.45 to 1 ug RNA. TCRdb fed the immunoSEQ multiplex PCR reads into MiXCR, producing one record per CDR3 protein. The sample consists of some 260,000 distinct CDR3 sequences, 80% to 90% of them appearing once. The J gene is TRBJ2-2, the V gene TRBV30; a weak D match, TRBD1 (6 bases). The source of this sequence is a human donor with multiple sclerosis. The sample taken for sequencing was CD8+ T cells from PBMCs. The CDR3 nucleotides read TGTGCCTGGAGGGACCCTGGACAGTACACCGGGGAGCTGTTTTTT. Protein product: CAWRDPGQYTGELFF.